Shown below are 9 T cell receptor beta chains from a single sample sequenced in a study of shared clonotypes between healthy human individuals. TCRdb's table, derived via immunoSEQ multiplex PCR, lists solely in-frame clones and lacks some. This sample has approximately 1.5 million clones; approximately 98.5% occur once, and the top ten carry over 0.3%. Sequencing was carried out using naive CD4+ T cells sorted from blood. Subset noted: CD45RA+ positively selected. The receptors were gathered from a man in his thirties or forties in good health.

This clone was counted a single time. This chain links TRBV5-1 with TRBJ2-7, with D perhaps TRBD1 (6 bases). The germline V and J ends were trimmed by 2 bases and 2 bases, with 11 bases remaining between them. Germline CDR1 is SGHRS and CDR2 is YFSETQ. This CDR3 is built from 14 residues. CDR3 bases: TGCGCCAGCAGCTTTTACAGGGTTACCTACGAGCAGTACTTC. The encoded protein is CASSFYRVTYEQYF.

The chain couples TRBV6-4 to TRBJ2-3; a weak D match, TRBD2 (5 bases). V was shortened by 6 bases and J by 0 bases, with 19 bases between the two germline ends. Per germline, CDR1 MRHNA and CDR2 SNTAGT. The CDR3 sequence is 17 residues long. CDR3 protein: CASRAPYGRVSTDTQYF. For the CDR3, the DNA is TGTGCCAGCAGGGCGCCCTATGGGCGGGTGAGCACAGATACGCAGTATTTT.

The V and J genes are TRBV19 and TRBJ1-1; 9 nucleotides align to TRBD1. V shed 5 bases and J 8 bases; nucleotides not matched to a gene: 9. This CDR3 region has 14 residues. Germline V gene data show CDR1 as LNHDA and CDR2 as SQIVND (reference sequence). CDR3 sequence: CASSPDRGDFEAFF. The CDR3 DNA sequence: TGTGCCAGTAGTCCCGACAGGGGGGATTTCGAAGCTTTCTTT.

The rearrangement links TRBV5-1 to TRBJ1-1; 8 bases match TRBD1. Germline V gives CDR1 SGHRS, CDR2 YFSETQ. After removal of 6 bases from V and 4 bases from J, the junction contained 8 bases not matched to a gene. CDR3 length: 14 amino acids. This chain's CDR3 is CASNLNTGGTEAFF. CDR3 nucleotide sequence: TGCGCCAGCAACCTAAATACAGGGGGCACTGAAGCTTTCTTT. Drawing the rest from reference TRBV5-1 and TRBJ1-1, the complete variable domain is KAGVTQTPRYLIKTRGQQVTLSCSPISGHRSVSWYQQTPGQGLQFLFEYFSETQRNKGNFPGRFSGRQFSNSRSEMNVSTLELGDSALYLCASNLNTGGTEAFFGQGTRLTVV.

The rearrangement links TRBV5-1 to TRBJ1-4; 8 nucleotides agree with TRBD1. This CDR3 region has 17 residues. The V gene end was trimmed by 4 bases and the J gene end by 0 bases; junction bases not matched to a gene: 8. The germline gives CDR1 SGHRS, CDR2 YFSETQ. CDR3 nucleotide sequence: TGCGCCAGCAGCCTTGGACAGGGTACTGCAACTAATGAAAAACTGTTTTTT. Its protein is CASSLGQGTATNEKLFF.

The V gene is TRBV28, the J gene TRBJ2-5; maybe TRBD2 (6 bases). This CDR3 is built from 15 residues. Germline-derived CDR1 and CDR2 are MDHEN and SYDVKM. Trimming shortened V by 3 bases and J by 4 bases, and 15 bases separated the two germline ends. The chain's CDR3 is CASSFGTGVPETQYF. The CDR3, as DNA: TGTGCCAGCAGTTTTGGGACGGGAGTTCCAGAGACCCAGTACTTC.

This chain joins TRBV12-5 and TRBJ2-3, with D unresolved. CDR1 and CDR2 (germline): LGHNT, FRNRAP. The V end was cut by 0 bases, the J end by 6 bases, with 7 bases between. The CDR3 has 13 residues. CDR3 sequence: CASGLVGGDTQYF. DNA for the CDR3: TGTGCTAGTGGTTTGGTTGGTGGGGATACGCAGTATTTT. The whole variable domain, filled in from reference TRBV12-5 and TRBJ2-3, reads DARVTQTPRHKVTEMGQEVTMRCQPILGHNTVFWYRQTMMQGLELLAYFRNRAPLDDSGMPKDRFSAEMPDATLATLKIQPSEPRDSAVYFCASGLVGGDTQYFGPGTRLTVL.

J is TRBJ2-6 and V is TRBV10-1, with D hard to call. Germline CDR1 is WNHNN and CDR2 is SYGVQD (reference sequence). The ends were cut back, 4 bases at V and 2 bases at J, with 9 bases in the middle. This CDR3 spans 15 amino acids. The CDR3: CASSGKETGANVLTF. The DNA for the CDR3 is TGCGCCAGCAGTGGAAAGGAGACTGGGGCCAACGTCCTGACTTTC.

This clone was counted a few times. The sample has other DNA sequences that encode this CDR3 too. The chain combines TRBV10-1 with TRBJ2-6; D call uncertain. Trimming removed 0 bases from V and 4 bases from J, with 1 base in between. Germline-derived CDR1 and CDR2 are WNHNN and SYGVQD (reference sequence). The CDR3 contains 13 residues. CDR3 DNA sequence: TGCGCCAGCAGTGAGTCGGGGGCCAACGTCCTGACTTTC. It codes for CASSESGANVLTF.